This entry concerns a single TCR beta chain. This receptor's antigen is unknown. Just one base apart from a much larger clone, this may be a read error. This was a case-control study nested in a cohort of healthcare workers in London, UK, who had nasopharyngeal swab PCR tests and blood samples taken every week. Between 23 and 31 March 2020, the week of the UK lockdown, healthcare workers were enrolled and then followed up weekly for as long as 16 weeks. The data derive from a study of early T cells in non-severe SARS-CoV-2 infection (dated by TCRdb to about 2021). A note on the overall study: Because TCR sequencing was done on bulk RNA from unsorted whole blood, the alpha and beta chains could not be paired.

What the authors observed across the whole study: VDJdb matching was skewed toward anti-spike CD8 responses and likely underestimated virus-specific expansions, missing private and CD4 specificities.

CDR3 length: 15 amino acids, cysteine to phenylalanine. CDR3 DNA only is kept here, 45 bases in frame from base 1. The germline V gene (reference sequence) yields LNHDA for CDR1 and SQIVND for CDR2. Trimming costs V 3 bases and J 5 bases, and their ends lie 14 bases apart. The library was obtained by 5' RACE. The data were produced on a NextSeq 500. To correct for sequencing error and PCR bias, the TCR library protocol tagged individual cDNA molecules with unique molecular identifiers. Both TCR alpha and beta chains were sequenced, and tight co-correlation was observed between alpha and beta sequence abundances in each sample. The paper's processing steps were these. Decombinator V4 was used to perform V gene, J gene and CDR3 annotation of TCR sequences. TCRs were defined as expanded if a significant change between any two time points was detected under a Poisson model with p below 0.0001. TCR abundances were normalised to the total number of TCRs sequenced in each sample and reported as counts per million. TRAV1-2 paired with TRAJ12, TRAJ20 or TRAJ33 defined MAIT TCRs, while TRAV10 paired with TRAJ18 defined iNKT TCRs. VDJdb, accessed 1 November 2021, was searched for CMV, EBV and SARS-CoV-2 annotated TCRs, with TCRs annotated for multiple antigens excluded. The public reads were reprocessed in TCRdb via fastp at Q25 and MiXCR, keeping in-frame beta chains. Merged by CDR3 protein, the rows form single entries marked with the most common genes and DNA. TCRdb's processing, not the authors', yielded these V and J calls. This sample gives tens of thousands of distinct CDR3 sequences in total; roughly 7.6% of them show up just once. The ten largest clones take up about 11% of the sample.

The chain employs TRBV19 and TRBJ1-5; the D gene cannot be resolved reliably. Source: whole blood, taken at baseline. The source is an adult who was a healthcare worker with PCR-confirmed SARS-CoV-2 infection or an uninfected control (not recorded which). The CDR3: CASSISWPSDQPQHF. The DNA is TGTGCCAGTAGTATTTCTTGGCCGAGCGATCAGCCCCAGCATTTT.